This T cell receptor beta chain was found in a study of shared clonotypes between healthy human individuals. Clones were read by immunoSEQ multiplex PCR, and TCRdb kept only the in-frame ones, dropping some. The sample lists hundreds of thousands of clones, 90% to 97% seen once, with less than 0.13% in the top ten. Naivety among CD8 cells was defined by CD45RO negativity and positive CCR7 selection, thereby excluding terminally differentiated effector memory CD45RA+ cells. Regarding the study as a whole: Enrolling few donors narrowed the genetic and exposure-history diversity that was represented. Lower generation probabilities were found for non-shared clonotypes than for those shared by all four donors.

This CDR3 has 14 residues. After removal of 8 bases from V and 5 bases from J, the junction contained 6 bases not matched to a gene. Germline V gene lookup returns CDR1 PRHDT and CDR2 FYEKMQ (reference sequence). Details on this clone: Its antigen is unidentified.

The V gene is TRBV13, the J gene TRBJ1-4; 9 nucleotides agree with TRBD1. Sequencing used naive CD8+ T cells sorted from blood. This sequence originates from a woman in her 30s in good health. CDR3 DNA: TGTGCCAGCCGGGGCGGGACAGGGAATGAAAAACTGTTTTTT. It is translated as CASRGGTGNEKLFF.